This T cell receptor beta chain was found in a study of cytomegalovirus exposure and HLA in healthy donors. The PCR was carried out with 60 Vbeta primers and 13 Jbeta primers. Sequencing was performed with immunoSEQ multiplex PCR; in TCRdb, only in-frame clones are kept and a portion is missing. Of 150,000 to 200,000 clones in the sample, about 85% are singletons; the top ten hold 1%. CDR1 MNHNS and CDR2 SASEGT come from the germline V gene. V lost 2 bases to trimming and J lost 6 bases, with 13 bases between them. This CDR3 region has 15 residues. Material for sequencing was PBMCs. The sequence was collected from a boy between 2 and 10 years old in good health and CMV-seronegative. The rearrangement links TRBV6-1 to TRBJ1-4; maybe TRBD1 (5 bases). The CDR3 sequence: CASSERAGWDEKLFF. The CDR3 nucleotides read TGTGCCAGCAGTGAAAGGGCAGGGTGGGATGAAAAACTGTTTTTT.